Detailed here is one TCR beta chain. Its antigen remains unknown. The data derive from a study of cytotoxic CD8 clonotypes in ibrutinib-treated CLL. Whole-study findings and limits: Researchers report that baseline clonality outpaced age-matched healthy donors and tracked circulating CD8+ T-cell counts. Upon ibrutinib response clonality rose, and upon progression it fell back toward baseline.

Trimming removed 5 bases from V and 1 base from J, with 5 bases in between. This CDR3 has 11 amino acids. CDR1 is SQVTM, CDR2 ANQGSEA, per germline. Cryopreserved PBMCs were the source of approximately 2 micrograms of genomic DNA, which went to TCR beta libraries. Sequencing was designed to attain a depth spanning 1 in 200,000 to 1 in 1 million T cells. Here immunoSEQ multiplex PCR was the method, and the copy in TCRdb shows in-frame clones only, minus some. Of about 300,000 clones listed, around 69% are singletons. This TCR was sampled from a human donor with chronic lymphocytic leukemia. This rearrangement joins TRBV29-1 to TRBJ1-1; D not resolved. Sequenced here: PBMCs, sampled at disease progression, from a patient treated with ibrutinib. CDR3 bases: TGCAGCGTTAGTAAGAACACTGAAGCTTTCTTT. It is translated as CSVSKNTEAFF.